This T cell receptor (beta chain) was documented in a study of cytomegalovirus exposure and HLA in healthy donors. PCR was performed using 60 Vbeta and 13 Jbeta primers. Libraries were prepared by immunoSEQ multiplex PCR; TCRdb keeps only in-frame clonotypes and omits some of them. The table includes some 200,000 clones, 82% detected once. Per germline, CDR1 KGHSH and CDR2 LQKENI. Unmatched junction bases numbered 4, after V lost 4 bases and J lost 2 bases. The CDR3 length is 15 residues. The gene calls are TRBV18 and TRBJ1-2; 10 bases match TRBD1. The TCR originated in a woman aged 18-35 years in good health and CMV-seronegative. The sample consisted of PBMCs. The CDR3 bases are TGTGCCAGCTCACAGCCGGGACAGGGGAACTATGGCTACACCTTC. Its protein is CASSQPGQGNYGYTF.